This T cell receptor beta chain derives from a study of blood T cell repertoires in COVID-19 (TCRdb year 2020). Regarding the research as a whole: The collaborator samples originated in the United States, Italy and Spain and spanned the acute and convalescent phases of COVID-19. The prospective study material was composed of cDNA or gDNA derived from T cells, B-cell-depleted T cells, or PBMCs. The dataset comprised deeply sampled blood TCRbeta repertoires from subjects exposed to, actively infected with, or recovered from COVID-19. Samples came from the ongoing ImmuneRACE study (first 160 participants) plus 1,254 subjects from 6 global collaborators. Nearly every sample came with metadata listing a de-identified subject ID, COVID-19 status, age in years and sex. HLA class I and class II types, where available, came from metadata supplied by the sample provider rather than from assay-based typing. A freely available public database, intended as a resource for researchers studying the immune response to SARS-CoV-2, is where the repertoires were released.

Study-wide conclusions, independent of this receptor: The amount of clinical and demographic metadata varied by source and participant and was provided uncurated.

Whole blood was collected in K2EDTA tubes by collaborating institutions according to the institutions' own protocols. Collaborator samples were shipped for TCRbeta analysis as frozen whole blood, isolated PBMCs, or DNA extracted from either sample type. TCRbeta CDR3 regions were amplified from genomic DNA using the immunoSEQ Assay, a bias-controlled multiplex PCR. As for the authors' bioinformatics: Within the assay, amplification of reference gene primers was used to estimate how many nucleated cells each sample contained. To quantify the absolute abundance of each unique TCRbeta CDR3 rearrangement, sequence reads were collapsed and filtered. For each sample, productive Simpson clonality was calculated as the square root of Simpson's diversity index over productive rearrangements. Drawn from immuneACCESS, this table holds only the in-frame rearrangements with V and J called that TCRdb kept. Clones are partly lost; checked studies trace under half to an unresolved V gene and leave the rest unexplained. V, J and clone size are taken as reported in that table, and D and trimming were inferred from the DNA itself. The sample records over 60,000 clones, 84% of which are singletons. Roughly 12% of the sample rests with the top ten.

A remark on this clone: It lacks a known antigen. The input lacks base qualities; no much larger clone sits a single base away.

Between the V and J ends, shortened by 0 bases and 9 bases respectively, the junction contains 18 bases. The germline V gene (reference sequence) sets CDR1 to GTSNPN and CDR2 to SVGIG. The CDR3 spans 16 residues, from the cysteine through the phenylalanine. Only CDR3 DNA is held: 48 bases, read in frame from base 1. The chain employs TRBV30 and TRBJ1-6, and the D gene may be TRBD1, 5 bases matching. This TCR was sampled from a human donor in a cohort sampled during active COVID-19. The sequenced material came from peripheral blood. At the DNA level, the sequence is TGTGCCTGGAGTGTAGATGGTCAGGGTGTGGGTTCACCCCTCCACTTT. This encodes CAWSVDGQGVGSPLHF.